The entry below describes one T cell receptor beta chain. Antigen specificity is unknown. This CDR3 comprises 14 residues. J lost 3 bases, V lost 0 bases, and 3 bases had no gene match. CDR1 and CDR2 from the germline V gene are SGHRS and YFSETQ. These data originate in a study of T cell responses to AZD1222 COVID-19 vaccine. Study observations and caveats: Regions left unmutated in variants are reportedly the target of nearly half of spike-specific TCRs. Females outnumbered males among donors, who were mostly white British; clonal diversity was possibly underestimated. Mapped onto spike, vaccine-associated CD4 TCRs spanned it and were dominant at 160-218 and 743-854.

Researchers grouped second doses given at about 4 or about 12 weeks into one pool. The assay was immunoSEQ multiplex PCR, and TCRdb's table has in-frame clones only and misses some. This table holds over 150,000 clones, around 93% found once. The sample was peripheral blood, taken 28 days after the second AZD1222 dose. This chain uses TRBV5-1 with TRBJ2-7, with 7 bases identical to TRBD1. The sequence derives from an adult who received the AZD1222 COVID-19 vaccine. CDR3 sequence reads: CASSLAGGGYEQYF. In DNA form, the CDR3 reads TGCGCCAGCAGCTTGGCAGGGGGTGGCTACGAGCAGTACTTC.